Listed below are T cell receptor beta chains from one sample, sequenced in a study of T cells after yellow fever vaccination. TCRdb redid the calling of the 5' RACE reads with MiXCR, one entry per CDR3 protein. The repertoire includes about 32,000 distinct CDR3 sequences, about 10% of them detected once, and approximately 12% sits in the top ten. The sequencing here drew on PBMCs, either bulk or a sorted T-cell subset (CD4+, CD8+, memory, or dextramer-sorted; not recorded which), taken around 16 days after the first yellow fever vaccination. These receptors were taken from a man between 18 and 35 years old who received the YFV17D yellow fever vaccine. CDR3s include the opening cysteine and the closing phenylalanine or tryptophan. Each record gives: D gene, V gene, J gene, clone size, CDR3 DNA, CDR3 protein. D genes are given only for firm matches. Part of the rows lack a size; the others show once, few, many or a class for expanded clones.

d_gene: TRBD1
v_gene: TRBV27
j_gene: TRBJ1-5
abundance: many
CDR3nt: TGTGCCAGCAGTTTAGTTGGGACAGCCAGCAATCAGCCCCAGCATTTT
CDR3aa: CASSLVGTASNQPQHF

d_gene: TRBD2
v_gene: TRBV4-2
j_gene: TRBJ2-3
abundance: many
CDR3nt: TGTGCCAGCAGCCAAGAGTCCCACCCTCCGGGACTAGCGGGGAGCACAGATACGCAGTATTTT
CDR3aa: CASSQESHPPGLAGSTDTQYF

d_gene: TRBD2
v_gene: TRBV6-5
j_gene: TRBJ2-7
abundance: many
CDR3nt: TGTGCCAGCAGTTACTTCTTACTAGCGGGGGCCGAGTCCTACGAGCAGTACTTC
CDR3aa: CASSYFLLAGAESYEQYF

d_gene: -
v_gene: TRBV7-3
j_gene: TRBJ1-1
abundance: many
CDR3nt: TGTGCCAGCAGCTTAGGACAGCAAAACACTGAAGCTTTCTTT
CDR3aa: CASSLGQQNTEAFF

d_gene: -
v_gene: TRBV6-1
j_gene: TRBJ1-2
abundance: many
CDR3nt: TGTGCCAGCAGCAGGACAGACCCCTACTATGGCTACACCTTC
CDR3aa: CASSRTDPYYGYTF

d_gene: -
v_gene: TRBV29-1
j_gene: TRBJ2-2
abundance: many
CDR3nt: TGCAGCGGGGGGGACACCGGGGAGCTGTTTTTT
CDR3aa: CSGGDTGELFF

d_gene: -
v_gene: TRBV11-2
j_gene: TRBJ2-7
abundance: few
CDR3nt: TGTGCCAGCAGCCAAACCGAGGGGGTTGGGCAGTACTTC
CDR3aa: CASSQTEGVGQYF

d_gene: TRBD1
v_gene: TRBV12-3/TRBV12-4
j_gene: TRBJ1-1
abundance: many
CDR3nt: TGTGCCAGCAGCCCACAGGGGTCGAACACTGAAGCTTTCTTT
CDR3aa: CASSPQGSNTEAFF

d_gene: -
v_gene: TRBV5-1
j_gene: TRBJ2-5
abundance: many
CDR3nt: TGCGCCAGCAGCTTGACGGGGGAAGAGACCCAGTACTTC
CDR3aa: CASSLTGEETQYF

d_gene: -
v_gene: TRBV18
j_gene: TRBJ2-7
abundance: many
CDR3nt: TGTGCCAGCTCATCTGATTACGAGCAGTACTTC
CDR3aa: CASSSDYEQYF

d_gene: -
v_gene: TRBV4-2
j_gene: TRBJ1-2
abundance: -
CDR3nt: TGTGCCAGCAGCCCCGGTGTATATGGCTACACCTTC
CDR3aa: CASSPGVYGYTF

d_gene: -
v_gene: TRBV10-3
j_gene: TRBJ1-1
abundance: many
CDR3nt: TGTGCCGGCCGGGAGCGTCACGATCGAGTTGAAGCTTTCTTT
CDR3aa: CAGRERHDRVEAFF

d_gene: -
v_gene: TRBV27
j_gene: TRBJ1-5
abundance: many
CDR3nt: TGTGCCAGCAGTTTGAAGAGTAGCAATCAGCCCCAGCATTTT
CDR3aa: CASSLKSSNQPQHF

d_gene: -
v_gene: TRBV5-6
j_gene: TRBJ2-7
abundance: -
CDR3nt: TGTGCCAGCAGCTCCCAGACCTCAAGTCAGTACTTC
CDR3aa: CASSSQTSSQYF

d_gene: -
v_gene: TRBV21-1
j_gene: TRBJ2-2
abundance: many
CDR3nt: TGTGCCAGCAGCAAAGAACAGGGAAACACCGGGGAGCTGTTTTTT
CDR3aa: CASSKEQGNTGELFF

d_gene: TRBD1
v_gene: TRBV27
j_gene: TRBJ2-7
abundance: many
CDR3nt: TGTGCCAGCAGTTCCTCCGGGACAGGCTCCTACGAGCAGTACTTC
CDR3aa: CASSSSGTGSYEQYF

d_gene: TRBD2
v_gene: TRBV20-1
j_gene: TRBJ2-3
abundance: many
CDR3nt: TGCAGTGCCAGATGGGCTAGCGGAGGAACAGATACGCAGTATTTT
CDR3aa: CSARWASGGTDTQYF

d_gene: -
v_gene: TRBV5-1
j_gene: TRBJ2-1
abundance: many
CDR3nt: TGCGCCAGCAGCTTGGATGCAGGCCTACTAAACAATGAGCAGTTCTTC
CDR3aa: CASSLDAGLLNNEQFF

d_gene: -
v_gene: TRBV7-8
j_gene: TRBJ1-1
abundance: -
CDR3nt: TGTGCCAGCAGCTTAAGTGATGGTTTGAACACTGAAGCTTTCTTT
CDR3aa: CASSLSDGLNTEAFF

d_gene: -
v_gene: TRBV11-2
j_gene: TRBJ1-4
abundance: many
CDR3nt: TGTGCCAGCAGCTTAGATCATGCCCCTGAAAAACTGTTTTTT
CDR3aa: CASSLDHAPEKLFF

d_gene: -
v_gene: TRBV30
j_gene: TRBJ1-1
abundance: many
CDR3nt: TGTGCCTGGGCCCGGGGGTCGGGCACTGAAGCTTTCTTT
CDR3aa: CAWARGSGTEAFF

d_gene: -
v_gene: TRBV20-1
j_gene: TRBJ1-6
abundance: many
CDR3nt: TGCAGTGCTAGCTACAATTCACCCCTCCACTTT
CDR3aa: CSASYNSPLHF

d_gene: TRBD2
v_gene: TRBV7-6
j_gene: TRBJ2-7
abundance: many
CDR3nt: TGTGCCAGCAGCTTACTCGGGGGGGCCCCTGGGGAGCAGTACTTC
CDR3aa: CASSLLGGAPGEQYF

d_gene: TRBD1
v_gene: TRBV3-1
j_gene: TRBJ1-2
abundance: many
CDR3nt: TGTGCCAGCAGCCAAGATGCCGGACAGGGATATGGCTACACCTTC
CDR3aa: CASSQDAGQGYGYTF

d_gene: -
v_gene: TRBV24-1
j_gene: TRBJ2-3
abundance: many
CDR3nt: TGTGCCATACAGACAGAAAACGAAGATACGCAGTATTTT
CDR3aa: CAIQTENEDTQYF

d_gene: -
v_gene: TRBV3-1
j_gene: TRBJ2-3
abundance: few
CDR3nt: TGTGCCTCCTGCCCAGGACTGGTGGGGGGGCCAAACACAGATACGCAGTATTTT
CDR3aa: CASCPGLVGGPNTDTQYF

d_gene: -
v_gene: TRBV9
j_gene: TRBJ2-6
abundance: many
CDR3nt: TGTGCCAGCAGTAAAGGGTGGGCTGGGGCCAACGTCCTGACTTTC
CDR3aa: CASSKGWAGANVLTF

d_gene: -
v_gene: TRBV20-1
j_gene: TRBJ1-3
abundance: -
CDR3nt: TGCAGTGCTACCCCACCAGGGGGAAACACCATATATTTT
CDR3aa: CSATPPGGNTIYF

d_gene: -
v_gene: TRBV20-1
j_gene: TRBJ1-5
abundance: many
CDR3nt: TGCAGTGCTAGAGGGACAGTTCCCAATCAGCCCCAGCATTTT
CDR3aa: CSARGTVPNQPQHF

d_gene: TRBD2
v_gene: TRBV10-3
j_gene: TRBJ2-1
abundance: many
CDR3nt: TGTGCCATCAGTGCATTGAGGAGCGGGGACAATGAGCAGTTCTTC
CDR3aa: CAISALRSGDNEQFF

d_gene: -
v_gene: TRBV14
j_gene: TRBJ2-3
abundance: few
CDR3nt: TGTGCCAGCAGCCGTCAGAACACAGATACGCAGTATTTT
CDR3aa: CASSRQNTDTQYF

d_gene: -
v_gene: TRBV12-3/TRBV12-4
j_gene: TRBJ1-6
abundance: many
CDR3nt: TGTGCCAGCAGTCCGAGGAATTCACCCCTCCACTTT
CDR3aa: CASSPRNSPLHF

d_gene: TRBD1
v_gene: TRBV3-1
j_gene: TRBJ1-1
abundance: many
CDR3nt: TGTGCCAGCGGGACAGGGCGGAACACTGAAGCTTTCTTT
CDR3aa: CASGTGRNTEAFF

d_gene: TRBD1
v_gene: TRBV12-3/TRBV12-4
j_gene: TRBJ1-5
abundance: many
CDR3nt: TGTGCCAGCAGCCCGGGACAGGGAGAACAGCCCCAGCATTTT
CDR3aa: CASSPGQGEQPQHF

d_gene: TRBD2
v_gene: TRBV7-3
j_gene: TRBJ2-3
abundance: many
CDR3nt: TGTGCCAGCAGCTTAATGGCGGGGGGGGGCGGTTTAGATACGCAGTATTTT
CDR3aa: CASSLMAGGGGLDTQYF

d_gene: -
v_gene: TRBV6-2/TRBV6-3
j_gene: TRBJ2-2
abundance: few
CDR3nt: TGTGCCAGCAGTTACGGCAGACTCGGGGAGCTGTTTTTT
CDR3aa: CASSYGRLGELFF

d_gene: TRBD2
v_gene: TRBV15
j_gene: TRBJ2-5
abundance: -
CDR3nt: TGTGCCACCAGCAGAGGGACTAGCGGGGGGGCCTTAGAGACCCAGTACTTC
CDR3aa: CATSRGTSGGALETQYF

d_gene: -
v_gene: TRBV20-1
j_gene: TRBJ2-1
abundance: many
CDR3nt: TGCAGTGCTAGAGATCGGGGGCGGTGGTACAATGAGCAGTTCTTC
CDR3aa: CSARDRGRWYNEQFF

d_gene: -
v_gene: TRBV2
j_gene: TRBJ2-3
abundance: many
CDR3nt: TGTGCCAGCAGTGAAGCATATACGCAGTATTTT
CDR3aa: CASSEAYTQYF

d_gene: TRBD2
v_gene: TRBV5-1
j_gene: TRBJ2-1
abundance: many
CDR3nt: TGCGCCAGCAGCTTGGGGCGGGGGGGATACAATGAGCAGTTCTTC
CDR3aa: CASSLGRGGYNEQFF

d_gene: TRBD1
v_gene: TRBV19
j_gene: TRBJ2-2
abundance: many
CDR3nt: TGTGCCAGTAGTATAGATAGGGGGACAGGGGGCCGGCGATCCGGGGAGCTGTTTTTT
CDR3aa: CASSIDRGTGGRRSGELFF

d_gene: TRBD2
v_gene: TRBV14
j_gene: TRBJ2-7
abundance: -
CDR3nt: TGTGCCAGCGGCTTCGGGGGGAGGATGGCTTTATACGAGCAGTACTTC
CDR3aa: CASGFGGRMALYEQYF

d_gene: -
v_gene: TRBV12-3/TRBV12-4
j_gene: TRBJ1-2
abundance: -
CDR3nt: TGTGCCAGCAGATATAGCTATGGCTACACCTTC
CDR3aa: CASRYSYGYTF

d_gene: -
v_gene: TRBV6-2/TRBV6-3
j_gene: TRBJ1-2
abundance: -
CDR3nt: TGTGCCAGCTCAACGACCGAGAACTATGGCTACACCTTC
CDR3aa: CASSTTENYGYTF

d_gene: -
v_gene: TRBV5-1
j_gene: TRBJ2-2
abundance: many
CDR3nt: TGCGCCAGCAGCTTGGCCAGTTCTCAGGGGACGGCGTACACCGGGGAGCTGTTTTTT
CDR3aa: CASSLASSQGTAYTGELFF

d_gene: -
v_gene: TRBV12-3/TRBV12-4
j_gene: TRBJ2-7
abundance: many
CDR3nt: TGTGCCAGCAGTTTATTGGCGGGGCAGGGCTACGAGCAGTACTTC
CDR3aa: CASSLLAGQGYEQYF

d_gene: TRBD1
v_gene: TRBV20-1
j_gene: TRBJ2-1
abundance: many
CDR3nt: TGCAGTGCTACCCAGGACAGGGGGCTTGTCGATGAGCAGTTCTTC
CDR3aa: CSATQDRGLVDEQFF

d_gene: -
v_gene: TRBV12-3/TRBV12-4
j_gene: TRBJ2-1
abundance: many
CDR3nt: TGTGCCAGCAGTTTTCTGGGCGGAGCTTCTCACAATGAGCAGTTCTTC
CDR3aa: CASSFLGGASHNEQFF

d_gene: -
v_gene: TRBV5-1
j_gene: TRBJ2-4
abundance: many
CDR3nt: TGCGCCAGCAGGCCAGGGTATTCCAGCGAAGCCAAAAACATTCAGTACTTC
CDR3aa: CASRPGYSSEAKNIQYF

d_gene: -
v_gene: TRBV6-1
j_gene: TRBJ2-6
abundance: many
CDR3nt: TGTGCCAGCAATGCGAGGGGGGTTGGGGCCAACGTCCTGACTTTC
CDR3aa: CASNARGVGANVLTF

d_gene: TRBD2
v_gene: TRBV6-5
j_gene: TRBJ2-1
abundance: many
CDR3nt: TGTGCCAGCAGTTCCCCTCCGACTAGCGGGGCCCTTAATGAGCAGTTCTTC
CDR3aa: CASSSPPTSGALNEQFF

d_gene: TRBD1
v_gene: TRBV9
j_gene: TRBJ2-3
abundance: many
CDR3nt: TGTGCCAGCAGCGTACCTACAGGGGATATTGGTACAGATACGCAGTATTTT
CDR3aa: CASSVPTGDIGTDTQYF

d_gene: -
v_gene: TRBV7-2
j_gene: TRBJ1-2
abundance: many
CDR3nt: TGTGCCAGCAGCTTACGCATAACTAACTATGGCTACACCTTC
CDR3aa: CASSLRITNYGYTF